What follows is one T cell receptor (beta chain) and its context. This clone is a singleton in its sample. There is no known antigen for this receptor. No much larger clone is present one base from it, and per-base qualities are unavailable. The data originate from a study of T cell responses to AZD1222 COVID-19 vaccine (dated by TCRdb to about 2021). Background on the whole study: A total of 233 trial participants underwent TCR sequencing, of whom about 200 had received two doses of AZD1222 and 26 had received two doses of the MenACWY control vaccine. Trial participants were enrolled by age into subgroups of 18-55, 56-69 and 70-plus years, and roughly 160, 29 and 62 TCR-sequenced participants, respectively, were included in these subgroups. On the study overall, not on this receptor specifically: Nearly half of unique spike-specific TCRs reportedly recognized epitopes outside regions mutated in the B.1.351 and B.1.1.7 variants. A significant rise in spike-specific TCR breadth and depth was observed after two AZD1222 doses relative to day 0 and relative to MenACWY recipients. The whole spike protein was spanned by vaccine-associated CD4 TCRs, and dominant responses were seen in regions 160-218 and 743-854. The 56-69-year group was small, and its depth increase did not reach significance, likely because of low power. Conclusions about previously exposed vaccinees are limited, since just 5 or 6 AZD1222 recipients were seropositive for SARS-CoV-2 at baseline. Participants were mostly white British and included more females than males, and it was suggested by the authors that clonal diversity may have been underestimated. Because no samples from the day 14 peak response were available, repertoires could be characterized only after the peak T cell response.

The CDR3 regions of human TCRbeta chains were subjected to immunosequencing. On the authors' methods: TCRs in the repertoires were compared against a reference library of SARS-CoV-2-specific TCRs that had been generated with the MIRA antigen-specificity platform. Breadth meant the fraction of unique TCRs that were SARS-CoV-2-associated, whereas depth meant the fraction of total T cells that were SARS-CoV-2-associated. Using the MIRA data, every spike-specific TCR was mapped to the spike region that the TCR reacted to and assigned to either a CD4 or a CD8 class. Log10-transformed breadth and depth values were compared by one-way ANOVA with Sidak's multiple comparisons tests. TCRdb re-hosts the immuneACCESS table, in-frame sequences only. Its copies lack some clones; in the studies checked, an unresolved V gene accounts for under half of them, and the cause for the rest is not known. The D gene and trimming were derived from the DNA, and the V and J assignments and clone size from that table. The sample table holds some 140,000 clones, of which about 93% were seen once. Of the sample, approximately 7% is held by the ten largest clones.

Trimming removed 1 base from V and 9 bases from J; the gene matches leave 14 bases unexplained. As encoded in the germline V gene (reference sequence), CDR1 is LNHNV while CDR2 is YYDKDF. From cysteine to phenylalanine, the CDR3 is 16 amino acids long. The only DNA kept is the CDR3, 48 bases in frame from the first base. Explained via the paper, the time point label denotes: about 28 days (+/-7) after the second vaccine dose. AZD1222 recipients given second doses at about 4 weeks or at about 12 weeks were pooled, since spike-specific TCR depth and breadth were not found to differ between the two schedules. The vaccinee samples were drawn from two UK trials, COV001 and COV002, one of which was a single-blind randomized controlled phase 2/3 trial testing AZD1222 (ChAdOx1 nCoV-19) in healthy adults. For TCRbeta chain sequencing, PBMC samples were collected from trial participants at day 0 and at day 28 after the second dose.

The sample consisted of peripheral blood, taken 28 days after the second AZD1222 dose. This sequence originates from an adult who received the AZD1222 COVID-19 vaccine. Recombination joined TRBV15 with TRBJ1-2; TRBD1 lines up with 7 middle nucleotides. The CDR3 corresponds to CATSRGGDSYSGSYTF. The nucleotide sequence is given as TGTGCCACCAGCAGAGGCGGGGACAGCTACTCTGGTAGCTACACCTTC.